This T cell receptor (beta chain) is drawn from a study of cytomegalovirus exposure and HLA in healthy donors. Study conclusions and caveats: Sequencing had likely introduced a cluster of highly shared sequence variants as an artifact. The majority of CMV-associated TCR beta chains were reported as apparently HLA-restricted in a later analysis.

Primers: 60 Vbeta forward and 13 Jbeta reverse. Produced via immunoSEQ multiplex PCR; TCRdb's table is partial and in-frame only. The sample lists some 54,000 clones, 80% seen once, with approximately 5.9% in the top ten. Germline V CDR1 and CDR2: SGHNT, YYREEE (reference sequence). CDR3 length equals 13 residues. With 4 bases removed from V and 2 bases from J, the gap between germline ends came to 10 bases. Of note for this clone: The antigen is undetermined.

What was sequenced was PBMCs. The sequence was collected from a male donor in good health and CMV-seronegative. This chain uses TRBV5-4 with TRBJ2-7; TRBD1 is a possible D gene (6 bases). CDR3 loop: CASSRRGTYEQYF. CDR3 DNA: TGTGCCAGCAGCCGCAGGGGAACCTACGAGCAGTACTTC.